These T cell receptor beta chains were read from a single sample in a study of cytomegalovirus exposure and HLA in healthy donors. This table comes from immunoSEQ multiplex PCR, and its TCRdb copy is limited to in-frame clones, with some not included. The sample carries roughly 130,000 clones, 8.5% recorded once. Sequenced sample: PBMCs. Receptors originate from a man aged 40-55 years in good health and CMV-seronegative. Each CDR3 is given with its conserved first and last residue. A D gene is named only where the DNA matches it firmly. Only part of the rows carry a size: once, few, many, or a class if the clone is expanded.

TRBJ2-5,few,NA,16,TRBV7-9,CASSHGLLPIKETQYF,TGTGCCAGCAGTCATGGACTACTTCCTATTAAAGAGACCCAGTACTTC
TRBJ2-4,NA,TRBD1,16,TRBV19,CASSAQGAGSKNIQYF,TGTGCCAGTAGTGCACAGGGGGCTGGGTCCAAAAACATTCAGTACTTC
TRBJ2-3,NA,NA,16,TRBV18,CASSQPKSDVARAQYF,TGTGCCAGCTCACAACCTAAGTCGGATGTTGCCCGGGCGCAGTATTTT
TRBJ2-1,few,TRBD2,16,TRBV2,CASSANSGTPLNEQFF,TGTGCCAGCAGTGCGAATAGCGGGACTCCCCTCAATGAGCAGTTCTTC
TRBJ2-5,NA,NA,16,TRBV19,CASSSTRRGRQETQYF,TGTGCCAGTAGTTCCACGAGGCGGGGTCGCCAAGAGACCCAGTACTTC
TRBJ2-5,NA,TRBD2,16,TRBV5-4,CASSWGLAGGGETQYF,TGTGCCAGCAGCTGGGGACTAGCGGGGGGCGGGGAGACCCAGTACTTC
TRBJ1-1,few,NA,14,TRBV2,CASSEARVSTEAFF,TGTGCCAGCAGTGAAGCGAGAGTTTCCACTGAAGCTTTCTTT
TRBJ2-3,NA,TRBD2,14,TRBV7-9,CASSPQRGTDTQYF,TGTGCCAGCAGCCCCCAGCGGGGGACAGATACGCAGTATTTT
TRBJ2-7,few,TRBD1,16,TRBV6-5,CASSYPRGTGQYEQYF,TGTGCCAGCAGTTACCCCCGCGGGACAGGGCAATACGAGCAGTACTTC
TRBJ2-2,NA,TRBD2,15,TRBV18,CASSRREGVGGELFF,TGTGCCAGCTCACGCCGGGAGGGGGTCGGCGGGGAGCTGTTTTTT
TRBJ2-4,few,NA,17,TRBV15,CATSRVGGGTSQNIQYF,TGTGCCACCAGCAGAGTAGGTGGGGGGACCTCCCAAAACATTCAGTACTTC
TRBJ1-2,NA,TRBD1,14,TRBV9,CASSVGGTGSGYTF,TGTGCCAGCAGCGTAGGTGGGACAGGGAGCGGCTACACCTTC
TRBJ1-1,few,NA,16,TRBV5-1,CASSLAPGGGWPEAFF,TGCGCCAGCAGCTTGGCCCCCGGGGGGGGTTGGCCTGAAGCTTTCTTT
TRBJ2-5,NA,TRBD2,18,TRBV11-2,CASSSGLAGGPSQETQYF,TGTGCCAGCAGCTCAGGACTAGCGGGGGGGCCGAGCCAAGAGACCCAGTACTTC
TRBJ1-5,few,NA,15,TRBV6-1,CASSEPGSSNQPQHF,TGTGCCAGCAGTGAGCCAGGGTCTAGCAATCAGCCCCAGCATTTT
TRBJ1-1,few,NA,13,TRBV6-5,CASRARVGTEAFF,TGTGCCAGCAGAGCCCGGGTTGGAACTGAAGCTTTCTTT
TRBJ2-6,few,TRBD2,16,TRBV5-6,CASSLPGLAGANVLTF,TGTGCCAGCAGTCTCCCCGGACTAGCTGGGGCCAACGTCCTGACTTTC
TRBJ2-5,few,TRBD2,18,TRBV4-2,CASSQDPSGLGTQETQYF,TGTGCCAGCAGCCAAGATCCGTCGGGACTAGGGACACAAGAGACCCAGTACTTC
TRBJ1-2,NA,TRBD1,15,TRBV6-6,CASSHDRGDHYGYTF,TGTGCCAGCAGTCACGACAGGGGGGACCACTATGGCTACACCTTC
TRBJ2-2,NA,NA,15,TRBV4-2,CASSQRAGRTGELFF,TGTGCCAGCAGCCAACGGGCGGGGAGAACCGGGGAGCTGTTTTTT